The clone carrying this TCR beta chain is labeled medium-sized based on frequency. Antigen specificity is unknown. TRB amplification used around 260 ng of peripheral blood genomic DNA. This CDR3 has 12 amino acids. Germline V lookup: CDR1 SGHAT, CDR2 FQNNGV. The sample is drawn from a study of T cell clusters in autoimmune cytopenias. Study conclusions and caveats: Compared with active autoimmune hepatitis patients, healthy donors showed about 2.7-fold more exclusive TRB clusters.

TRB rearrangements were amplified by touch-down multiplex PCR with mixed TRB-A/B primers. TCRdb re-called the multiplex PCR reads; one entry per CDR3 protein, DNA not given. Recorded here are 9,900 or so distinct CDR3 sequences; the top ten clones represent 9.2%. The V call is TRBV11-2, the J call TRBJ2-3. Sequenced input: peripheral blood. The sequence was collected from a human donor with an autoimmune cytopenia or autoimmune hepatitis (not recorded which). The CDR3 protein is CASSSSTDTQYF.